The 21 T cell receptor beta chains listed next were all sequenced from one sample in a study of T cell responses to AZD1222 COVID-19 vaccine. The method was immunoSEQ multiplex PCR; TCRdb's version includes in-frame clones alone and lacks a portion of them. The table shows 110,000 or so clones, with roughly 87% occurring only once. The material was peripheral blood, obtained 28 days after the second AZD1222 dose. These receptors were collected from an adult who received the AZD1222 COVID-19 vaccine.

The chain uses TRBV5-1 and TRBJ1-1; 7 bases fit TRBD1. The germline V gene encodes CDR1 SGHRS and CDR2 YFSETQ. The ends lost 2 bases at V and 4 bases at J; junction bases unmatched: 11. The CDR3 is 16 residues long. The CDR3 bases are TGCGCCAGCAGCTTAACGTTACAGGGGTCGGCCACTGAAGCTTTCTTT. Amino acid sequence: CASSLTLQGSATEAFF.

The chain joins TRBV7-9 to TRBJ2-2; 8 bases are a match to TRBD1. J gave up 4 bases and V 4 bases, and 5 bases lay outside the gene matches. This CDR3 region has 15 residues. Per germline, CDR1 SEHNR and CDR2 FQNEAQ (reference sequence). CDR3 coding DNA: TGTGCCAGCAGCTACGACAGGGGCGTCACCGGGGAGCTGTTTTTT. This gives the protein CASSYDRGVTGELFF.

The rearrangement joins TRBV10-3 to TRBJ2-1, with 10 bases matching TRBD1. The V gene's germline CDR1 is ENHRY and CDR2 SYGVKD. This CDR3 is built from 16 residues. Germline trimming cut 2 bases from V and 5 bases from J; bases unmatched to any gene: 6. The chain's CDR3 is CAISEPGQGNNNEQFF. For the CDR3, the DNA is TGTGCCATCAGTGAGCCGGGACAGGGGAACAACAATGAGCAGTTCTTC.

CDR3 coding DNA: TGTGCCAGCTCACCCGGAACCGGGGCGAGCACAGATACGCAGTATTTT. It is translated as CASSPGTGASTDTQYF. The genes are TRBV18 and TRBJ2-3; the D call may be TRBD1 or TRBD2 (5 bases each). Germline CDR1 KGHSH, CDR2 LQKENI. V gave up 3 bases and J gave up 0 bases, with 13 bases separating them. The CDR3 loop spans 16 amino acids. The whole variable domain, remainder taken from reference TRBV18 and TRBJ2-3, is NAGVMQNPRHLVRRRGQEARLRCSPMKGHSHVYWYRQLPEEGLKFMVYLQKENIIDESGMPKERFSAEFPKEGPSILRIQQVVRGDSAAYFCASSPGTGASTDTQYFGPGTRLTVL.

The CDR3 region is CASSLTGVSPLHF. CDR3 sequence (DNA): TGCGCCAGCAGCCTAACAGGGGTTTCACCCCTCCACTTT. J is TRBJ1-6 and V is TRBV4-1; 7 positions agree with TRBD1. The V gene end was trimmed by 4 bases and the J gene end by 9 bases; junction bases not matched to a gene: 3. Germline V CDR1 and CDR2: MGHRA, YSYEKL. The CDR3 extends over 13 amino acids.

V gene TRBV27 combines with J gene TRBJ2-3, with D unclear. This CDR3 is built from 11 residues. Germline CDR1 reads MNHEY; CDR2 reads SMNVEV (reference sequence). The V and J ends lost 7 bases and 3 bases respectively, with 5 bases between them. CDR3 sequence: CASKSTDTQYF. CDR3 nucleotides: TGTGCCAGCAAAAGTACAGATACGCAGTATTTT.

The rearrangement links TRBV28 to TRBJ2-2; 7 bases fit TRBD2. V gave up 8 bases and J gave up 5 bases; unmatched junction bases: 5. This CDR3 is built from 13 residues. CDR1 is MDHEN and CDR2 is SYDVKM in the germline V gene. The CDR3, as DNA: TGTGCCAGCGGTTCTAGCGGTACCGGGGAGCTGTTTTTT. It yields the protein CASGSSGTGELFF.

The V gene is TRBV6-5, the J gene TRBJ2-5; 7 nucleotides line up with TRBD1. The CDR3 totals 14 residues. CDR1 and CDR2 from the germline V gene are MNHEY and SVGAGI. Trimming removed 6 bases from V and 7 bases from J; junction bases left unmatched: 11. CDR3 residues: CASRPQGVTGTQYF. The CDR3 bases are TGTGCCAGCAGACCTCAGGGGGTCACAGGGACCCAGTACTTC.

V gene TRBV28 combines with J gene TRBJ2-7, with 10 positions matching TRBD1. Germline trimming cut 5 bases from V and 2 bases from J; bases unmatched to any gene: 6. CDR1 is MDHEN and CDR2 is SYDVKM in the germline V gene. This CDR3 is 15 amino acids long. CDR3 sequence reads: CASSPGDRGAYEQYF. In nucleotides, the CDR3 is TGTGCCAGCAGTCCCGGGGACAGGGGAGCCTACGAGCAGTACTTC.

The chain carries TRBV7-2 and TRBJ1-5, with TRBD1 as a possible D gene (5 bases). The CDR3 has 15 amino acids. Germline V gene data show CDR1 as SGHTA and CDR2 as FQGNSA. V gave up 4 bases and J gave up 6 bases, with 16 bases separating them. The CDR3 loop reads CASSSSGLLGQPQHF. CDR3 DNA: TGTGCCAGCAGCTCGTCGGGACTCTTAGGTCAGCCCCAGCATTTT.

This clone was observed a handful of times. The chain carries TRBV28 and TRBJ2-1; D gene uncertain. Germline CDR1 reads MDHEN; CDR2 reads SYDVKM. This CDR3 spans 15 amino acids. V was cut by 6 bases and J by 1 base, with 13 bases left in between. Here the CDR3 reads CASSPGFKSYNEQFF. CDR3 coding DNA: TGTGCCAGCAGCCCCGGTTTTAAGTCCTACAATGAGCAGTTCTTC.

This clone was seen once. The chain uses TRBV5-5 and TRBJ2-7, with a tentative D call TRBD2 (6 bases). The germline CDR1 and CDR2 sequences are SGHKS and YYEKEE (reference sequence). The CDR3 is 15 residues long. V was trimmed by 0 bases and J by 0 bases, leaving 10 bases between them. The CDR3 DNA sequence: TGTGCCAGCAGCTTGGAAATCGGGGGCTCCTACGAGCAGTACTTC. This codes for CASSLEIGGSYEQYF.

This sequence joins TRBV6-6 and TRBJ2-7; 7 bases are shared with TRBD2. V lost 4 bases, J lost 3 bases, and 3 bases stayed unmatched. This CDR3 region has 13 residues. Germline lookup yields CDR1 MNHNY and CDR2 SVGAGI (reference sequence). CDR3 in amino acids: CASSWEGFYEQYF. CDR3 in DNA: TGTGCCAGCAGTTGGGAGGGTTTCTACGAGCAGTACTTC.

V and J are TRBV6-5 and TRBJ1-1; no reliable D call. From germline, CDR1 is MNHEY and CDR2 SVGAGI. The CDR3 has 15 amino acids. Trimming took off 3 bases at V and 0 bases at J, with 11 bases between the two ends. The CDR3 sequence is CASSYIRTLNTEAFF. In nucleotides, the CDR3 is TGTGCCAGCAGTTATATCCGGACCCTGAACACTGAAGCTTTCTTT.

The V and J genes are TRBV6-4 and TRBJ1-5, with D perhaps TRBD1 (6 bases). Germline CDR1 is MRHNA and CDR2 is SNTAGT. Trimming pared 6 bases from V and 3 bases from J, leaving 21 bases between. The CDR3 has 17 residues. CDR3 protein: CASRYSTHREDNQPQHF. DNA for the CDR3: TGTGCCAGCAGGTATTCGACCCACAGGGAGGACAATCAGCCCCAGCATTTT.

The chain uses TRBV30 and TRBJ2-7, with TRBD2 identical over 10 bases. V lost 0 bases and J lost 4; bases outside the gene matches: 3. There are 14 residues in the CDR3. CDR1 GTSNPN and CDR2 SVGIG come from the germline V gene (reference sequence). The CDR3: CAWSVSSGSYEQYF. The CDR3, as DNA: TGTGCCTGGAGTGTATCTAGCGGGAGTTACGAGCAGTACTTC.

CDR3 nucleotide sequence: TGTGCCATCAGGGCAGGGGCTTACACTGAAGCTTTCTTT. Residues: CAIRAGAYTEAFF. The chain carries TRBV10-3 and TRBJ1-1; TRBD1 is a possible D gene (6 bases). The germline V and J ends were trimmed by 6 bases and 3 bases, with 11 bases remaining between them. The CDR3 is made up of 13 amino acids. Germline assignment: CDR1 ENHRY and CDR2 SYGVKD.

This rearrangement joins TRBV11-2 to TRBJ2-7, with TRBD1 identical over 9 bases. This CDR3 contains 15 residues. V lost 3 bases, J lost 2 bases, and 5 bases stayed unmatched. CDR1 is SGHAT and CDR2 is FQNNGV in the germline V gene. The CDR3 spells CASSFTGTGTYEQYF. The CDR3 nucleotides are TGTGCCAGCAGCTTTACCGGGACAGGGACCTACGAGCAGTACTTC.

This chain connects TRBV7-9 to TRBJ1-1; D perhaps matches TRBD1 (6 bases). Per germline, CDR1 SEHNR and CDR2 FQNEAQ (reference sequence). Trimming removed 5 bases at V and 5 bases at J, with 24 bases between. CDR3 size: 17 residues. The CDR3, as DNA: TGTGCCAGCAGCCGAAGCTTAGCGGAGGTTAGGGGGACTGAAGCTTTCTTT. Translated, it gives CASSRSLAEVRGTEAFF.

This chain uses TRBV19 with TRBJ2-2, with a possible D match to TRBD2 (6 bases). The CDR3 is made up of 16 amino acids. CDR1 and CDR2 from the germline V gene are LNHDA and SQIVND (reference sequence). Deletions cut 4 bases from V and 4 bases from J, with 16 bases between. CDR3 sequence: CASSTLGGRGTGELFF. The CDR3 nucleotides are TGTGCCAGTAGTACCTTAGGAGGGCGGGGCACCGGGGAGCTGTTTTTT.

The V gene is TRBV28, the J gene TRBJ1-5, with D unresolved. Germline values: CDR1 MDHEN, CDR2 SYDVKM. This CDR3 spans 14 amino acids. V was cut by 2 bases and J by 6 bases, with 11 bases left in between. CDR3 nucleotides: TGTGCCAGCAGTTTAGCAAGGGCGGGTCAGCCCCAGCATTTT. It yields the protein CASSLARAGQPQHF.